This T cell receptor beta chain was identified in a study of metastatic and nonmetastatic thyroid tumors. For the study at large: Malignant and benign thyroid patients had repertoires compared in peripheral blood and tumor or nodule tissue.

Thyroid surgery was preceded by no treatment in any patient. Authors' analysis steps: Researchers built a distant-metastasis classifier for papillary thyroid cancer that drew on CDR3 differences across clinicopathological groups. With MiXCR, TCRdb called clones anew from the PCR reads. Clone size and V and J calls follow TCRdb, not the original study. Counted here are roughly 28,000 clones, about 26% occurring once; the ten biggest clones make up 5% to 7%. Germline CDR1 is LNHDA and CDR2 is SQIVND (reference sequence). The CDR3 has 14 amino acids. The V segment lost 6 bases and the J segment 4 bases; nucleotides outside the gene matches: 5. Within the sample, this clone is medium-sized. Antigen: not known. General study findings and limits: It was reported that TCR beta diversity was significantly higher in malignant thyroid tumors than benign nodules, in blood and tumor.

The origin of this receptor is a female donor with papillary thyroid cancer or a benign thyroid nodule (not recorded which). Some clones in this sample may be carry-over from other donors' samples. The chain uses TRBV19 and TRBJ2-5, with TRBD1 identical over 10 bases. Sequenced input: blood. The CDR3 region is CASSPTGGRETQYF. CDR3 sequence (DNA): TGTGCCAGTAGCCCGACAGGGGGCCGAGAGACCCAGTACTTC.